These 5 T cell receptor beta chains were sequenced from one sample in a study of control samples from healthy donors and cancer patients. Repertoires were generated with immunoSEQ multiplex PCR, while TCRdb's copy carries only in-frame clones and drops some. The table includes some 110,000 clones, over 90% detected once. The specimen sequenced was blood. These receptor sequences come from a man aged 25 to 40 in good health.

This clone has a single count. J is TRBJ1-3 and V is TRBV7-9, with D uncertain. CDR3 length equals 15 residues. Trimming cost V 1 base and J 4 bases, with 11 bases left between them. Germline CDR1 and CDR2: SEHNR and FQNEAQ (reference sequence). The CDR3 DNA is TGTGCCAGCAGCTTAGGTCAGGCGGTAGGAAACACCATATATTTT. It encodes CASSLGQAVGNTIYF.

V is TRBV4-2 and J is TRBJ2-4, with D possibly TRBD2 on 5 matching bases. The CDR3 runs 14 residues. Germline values: CDR1 LGHNA, CDR2 YNFKEQ. Deletions cut 4 bases from V and 5 bases from J, with 12 bases between. The CDR3 protein is CASSPWSEENIQYF. DNA of the CDR3: TGTGCCAGCAGCCCCTGGTCGGAGGAAAACATTCAGTACTTC.

This clone was seen once. V usage is TRBV5-1 and J usage is TRBJ1-5; possibly TRBD1 for D (6 bases). Germline assignment: CDR1 SGHRS and CDR2 YFSETQ. V was shortened by 0 bases and J by 4 bases, with 11 bases between the two germline ends. The CDR3 loop spans 15 amino acids. The CDR3 region is CASSLGGQVNQPQHF. The CDR3 bases are TGCGCCAGCAGCTTGGGGGGACAAGTAAATCAGCCCCAGCATTTT.

The chain uses TRBV19 and TRBJ2-3; D perhaps matches TRBD2 (6 bases). V lost 0 bases to trimming and J lost 7 bases, with 11 bases between them. The CDR3 covers 14 residues. Per the germline V gene, CDR1 is LNHDA and CDR2 is SQIVND (reference sequence). In nucleotides, the CDR3 is TGTGCCAGTAGTATAGACGGGGGAGTGAATACGCAGTATTTT. This sequence encodes CASSIDGGVNTQYF.

This sequence joins TRBV5-6 and TRBJ2-3; 7 nucleotides align to TRBD2. The germline V gene encodes CDR1 SGHDT and CDR2 YYEEEE. The CDR3 sequence is 17 residues long. V gave up 0 bases and J gave up 1 base; unmatched junction bases: 8. The CDR3: CASSLVRLAPGTDTQYF. In DNA form, the CDR3 reads TGTGCCAGCAGCTTGGTCCGACTAGCTCCTGGCACAGATACGCAGTATTTT. Combining the CDR3 with reference TRBV5-6 and TRBJ2-3 gives the whole variable domain DAGVTQSPTHLIKTRGQQVTLRCSPKSGHDTVSWYQQALGQGPQFIFQYYEEEERQRGNFPDRFSGHQFPNYSSELNVNALLLGDSALYLCASSLVRLAPGTDTQYFGPGTRLTVL.